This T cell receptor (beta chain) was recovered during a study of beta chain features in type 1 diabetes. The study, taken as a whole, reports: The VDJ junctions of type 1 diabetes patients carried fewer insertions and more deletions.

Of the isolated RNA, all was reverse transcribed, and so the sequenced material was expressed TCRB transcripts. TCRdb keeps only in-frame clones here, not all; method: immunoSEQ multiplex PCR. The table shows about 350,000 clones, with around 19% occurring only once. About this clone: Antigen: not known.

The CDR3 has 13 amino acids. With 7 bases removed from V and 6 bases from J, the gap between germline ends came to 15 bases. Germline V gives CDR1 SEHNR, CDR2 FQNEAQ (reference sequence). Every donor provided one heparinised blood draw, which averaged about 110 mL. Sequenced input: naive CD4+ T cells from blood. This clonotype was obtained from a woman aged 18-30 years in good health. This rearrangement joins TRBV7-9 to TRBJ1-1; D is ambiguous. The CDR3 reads CASTPGGSAEAFF. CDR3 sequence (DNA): TGTGCCAGCACCCCCGGCGGGTCCGCTGAAGCTTTCTTT.